These T cell receptor beta chains were read from a single sample in a study of cytomegalovirus exposure and HLA in healthy donors. TCRdb's table, derived via immunoSEQ multiplex PCR, lists solely in-frame clones and lacks some. Of about 140,000 clones in the sample, 65% to 85% are singletons; the top ten hold roughly 6.6%. The sample consisted of PBMCs. All receptors derive from a man aged 30 to 45 in good health and CMV-seronegative. Each CDR3 is given with its conserved first and last residue. D genes are given only for firm matches. A row's size may be missing; if present it is once, few, many or a size class.

v_gene,abundance,j_gene,d_gene,CDR3aa,CDR3nt
TRBV29-1,.,TRBJ1-5,.,CSVDPGNGQPRHF,TGCAGCGTTGATCCCGGGAATGGGCAGCCCCGGCATTTT
TRBV19,.,TRBJ2-7,TRBD2,CASSTFSGGLAVQAYEQYF,TGTGCCAGTAGTACTTTTTCAGGAGGACTAGCGGTCCAGGCCTACGAGCAGTACTTC
TRBV10-3,.,TRBJ1-2,.,CAISDGSSYGYTF,TGTGCCATCAGTGATGGGAGCTCCTATGGCTACACCTTC
TRBV11-2,.,TRBJ1-5,.,CASSFSIRQPQHF,TGTGCCAGCAGCTTTTCAATCAGGCAGCCCCAGCATTTT
TRBV18,.,TRBJ2-2,.,CASSPSGAATGELFF,TGTGCCAGCTCACCCTCAGGGGCGGCCACCGGGGAGCTGTTTTTT
TRBV7-2,.,TRBJ1-6,TRBD1,CASSSRTGWVYNSPLHF,TGTGCCAGCAGCTCTCGGACAGGGTGGGTTTATAATTCACCCCTCCACTTT
TRBV6-1,few,TRBJ1-1,.,CASSDRGFTEAFF,TGTGCCAGCAGTGATCGGGGGTTCACTGAAGCTTTCTTT
TRBV6-1,.,TRBJ1-5,TRBD1,CASSEYGTGGVKPQHF,TGTGCCAGCAGTGAATACGGGACAGGGGGCGTAAAGCCCCAGCATTTT
TRBV14,.,TRBJ1-4,.,CASSQVDGIKLFF,TGTGCCAGCAGCCAAGTTGACGGGATAAAACTGTTTTTT
TRBV4-1,.,TRBJ2-5,TRBD2,CASSHPSGGRTQYF,TGCGCCAGCAGCCACCCTAGCGGGGGGCGGACCCAGTACTTC
TRBV9,.,TRBJ1-1,.,CASSPIGDGGYEAFF,TGTGCCAGCAGCCCCATAGGGGACGGGGGATATGAAGCTTTCTTT
TRBV19,.,TRBJ1-2,.,CATRIGDGYTF,TGTGCCACTCGTATCGGGGATGGCTACACCTTC
TRBV9,.,TRBJ1-4,TRBD1,CASSAPSGQGEKLFF,TGTGCCAGCAGCGCCCCCTCGGGACAGGGGGAAAAACTGTTTTTT
TRBV7-9,.,TRBJ1-4,.,CASSSEGLRKLFF,TGTGCCAGCAGCTCAGAAGGATTGAGGAAACTGTTTTTT
TRBV27,.,TRBJ2-7,.,CASSWIAQSSYEQYF,TGTGCCAGCAGCTGGATAGCCCAGAGCTCCTACGAGCAGTACTTC
TRBV28,once,TRBJ2-6,.,CASSYPESDNVLTF,TGTGCCAGCAGTTATCCGGAGTCTGACAACGTCCTGACTTTC
TRBV21-1,.,TRBJ2-7,.,CASSNRDRGGNEQYF,TGTGCCAGCAGCAACCGGGACAGGGGAGGTAACGAGCAGTACTTC
TRBV28,.,TRBJ2-1,.,CASSTPQGPNYNEQFF,TGTGCCAGCAGTACACCACAGGGTCCCAACTACAATGAGCAGTTCTTC
TRBV27,once,TRBJ1-5,.,CASSGDYNQPQHF,TGTGCCAGCAGTGGGGACTACAATCAGCCCCAGCATTTT
TRBV7-9,.,TRBJ1-5,TRBD1,CASSPGTGYQPQHF,TGTGCCAGCAGCCCTGGGACAGGTTATCAGCCCCAGCATTTT
TRBV4-1,.,TRBJ2-6,TRBD1,CASSQARTGGPRANVLTF,TGCGCCAGCAGCCAAGCCCGGACAGGGGGGCCTAGGGCCAACGTCCTGACTTTC
TRBV27,.,TRBJ2-7,TRBD1,CASSSWDRDRYEQYF,TGTGCCAGCAGTTCCTGGGACAGGGATCGGTACGAGCAGTACTTC
TRBV2,.,TRBJ2-4,.,CASSGERRQPLAKNIQYF,TGTGCCAGCAGTGGAGAACGTCGACAACCCCTAGCCAAAAACATTCAGTACTTC
TRBV19,.,TRBJ2-7,.,CASSLGQNEQYF,TGTGCCAGTAGTCTTGGACAAAACGAGCAGTACTTC
TRBV30,.,TRBJ1-1,.,CAWGEGRAFF,TGTGCCTGGGGGGAGGGGAGAGCTTTCTTT
TRBV9,.,TRBJ2-7,TRBD1,CASSVAKGAYRGPYEQYF,TGTGCCAGCAGCGTAGCTAAGGGGGCTTATCGGGGCCCCTACGAGCAGTACTTC
TRBV6-4,.,TRBJ1-5,TRBD1,CASSTGTGGQPQHF,TGTGCCAGCAGTACCGGGACAGGGGGACAGCCCCAGCATTTT
TRBV18,few,TRBJ2-7,TRBD1,CASSPPAGTGHYEQYF,TGTGCCAGCTCACCACCGGCCGGGACAGGACACTACGAGCAGTACTTC
TRBV18,.,TRBJ1-2,.,CASSPAGDYGYTF,TGTGCCAGCTCACCGGCGGGGGACTATGGCTACACCTTC
TRBV5-1,.,TRBJ1-1,.,CASSRDTNTEAFF,TGCGCCAGCAGCCGGGACACTAACACTGAAGCTTTCTTT
TRBV27,.,TRBJ2-6,TRBD2,CASSPRVAGGPGANVLTF,TGTGCCAGCAGTCCACGCGTAGCGGGGGGGCCTGGGGCCAACGTCCTGACTTTC
TRBV27,.,TRBJ2-7,.,CASSPTFGISLYEQYF,TGTGCCAGCAGTCCCACCTTCGGGATATCCCTCTACGAGCAGTACTTC
TRBV29-1,.,TRBJ2-5,.,CSVEDAYRVGTQYF,TGCAGCGTTGAAGATGCCTACAGGGTTGGGACCCAGTACTTC
TRBV11-2,.,TRBJ1-1,.,CASSLHYTTEAFF,TGTGCCAGCAGCTTACATTACACGACTGAAGCTTTCTTT
TRBV5-4,.,TRBJ1-4,.,CASSLAGEKLFF,TGTGCCAGCAGCTTGGCAGGTGAAAAACTGTTTTTT
TRBV28,few,TRBJ1-1,.,CASSSSRGVNTEAFF,TGTGCCAGCAGTTCCTCGAGAGGAGTGAACACTGAAGCTTTCTTT
TRBV18,.,TRBJ2-7,TRBD1,CASSPGQGAEQYF,TGTGCCAGCTCACCGGGACAGGGGGCCGAGCAGTACTTC
TRBV28,.,TRBJ2-1,TRBD2,CASSFSGTSGYNEQFF,TGTGCCAGCAGTTTTAGCGGGACTAGCGGTTACAATGAGCAGTTCTTC
TRBV7-2,.,TRBJ1-6,TRBD1,CASSFGQGAGPLHF,TGTGCCAGCAGCTTCGGACAGGGGGCAGGACCCCTCCACTTT
TRBV27,.,TRBJ2-1,.,CASGGNPTYNEQFF,TGTGCCAGTGGGGGCAACCCCACCTACAATGAGCAGTTCTTC
TRBV10-3,.,TRBJ2-7,TRBD2,CAISFGIAGDSYEQYF,TGTGCCATCAGCTTCGGGATAGCGGGAGACTCCTACGAGCAGTACTTC
TRBV9,.,TRBJ1-5,.,CASGGDLNQPQHF,TGTGCCAGCGGGGGGGATCTCAATCAGCCCCAGCATTTT
TRBV5-1,once,TRBJ2-1,TRBD2,CASSLLAGGGYNEQFF,TGCGCCAGCAGCCTTTTAGCGGGAGGGGGGTACAATGAGCAGTTCTTC
TRBV4-2,once,TRBJ2-3,TRBD2,CASSQVDGSGGEGGTQYF,TGTGCCAGCAGCCAAGTGGATGGTAGCGGGGGCGAGGGTGGTACGCAGTATTTT
TRBV27,.,TRBJ2-1,.,CASSLRSSYNEQFF,TGTGCCAGCAGTTTAAGGAGCTCCTACAATGAGCAGTTCTTC
TRBV27,once,TRBJ1-1,.,CASSSTLKTEAFF,TGTGCCAGCAGCTCGACTCTTAAAACTGAAGCTTTCTTT
TRBV23-1,.,TRBJ2-3,.,CAPAGGTQYF,TGCGCCCCTGCCGGGGGTACGCAGTATTTT
TRBV6-1,.,TRBJ2-2,.,CASRPRLGWTGELFF,TGTGCCAGCAGACCCAGACTAGGGTGGACCGGGGAGCTGTTTTTT
TRBV7-3,.,TRBJ2-2,.,CASSPPGSTGELFF,TGTGCCAGCAGCCCGCCGGGGTCGACCGGGGAGCTGTTTTTT